One sample yielded the 20 T cell receptor beta chains listed below, sequenced in a study of radiation and T cells in renal cell carcinoma. The protocol was immunoSEQ multiplex PCR, while the TCRdb copy is restricted to in-frame clones and leaves out a portion. Of roughly 130,000 clones in the sample, 88% were seen once. Sample time point: blood 2 weeks post-SBRT. Described treatment: 15 Gy SBRT to primary tumor, nephrectomy 4 weeks later. This material consisted of blood, taken from a patient whose treatment included radiotherapy and nephrectomy. The receptor set was obtained from a woman in her 70s with renal cell carcinoma.

This clone has more than one count but fewer than ten. This chain uses TRBV7-9 with TRBJ1-5; TRBD1 agrees at 7 bases. CDR1 and CDR2 from the germline V gene are SEHNR and FQNEAQ (reference sequence). V was pared by 5 bases and J by 3 bases, with 4 bases of the junction left unmatched. The CDR3 loop spans 14 amino acids. As DNA, the CDR3 is TGTGCCAGCAGCCTCGGACAGGTCAATCAGCCCCAGCATTTT. Translation: CASSLGQVNQPQHF. The complete variable domain, with remaining parts taken from reference TRBV7-9 and TRBJ1-5, reads DTGVSQNPRHKITKRGQNVTFRCDPISEHNRLYWYRQTLGQGPEFLTYFQNEAQLEKSRLLSDRFSAERPKGSFSTLEIQRTEQGDSAMYLCASSLGQVNQPQHFGDGTRLSIL.

The chain has TRBV6-1 and TRBJ2-1; D call uncertain. The CDR3 spans 15 residues. Germline V CDR1 and CDR2: MNHNS, SASEGT. Trimming took 0 bases from V and 3 from J, leaving 9 bases between them. The CDR3 DNA sequence: TGTGCCAGCAGTGAAGCGGGGTTTTTCTACAATGAGCAGTTCTTC. Protein: CASSEAGFFYNEQFF.

This chain connects TRBV28 to TRBJ2-1, with TRBD2 identical over 11 bases. J was trimmed by 0 bases and V by 9 bases; bases with no gene match: 1. CDR1 and CDR2 (germline): MDHEN, SYDVKM. This CDR3 region has 14 residues. The CDR3 here is CASSGGASYNEQFF. In DNA, the CDR3 is TGTGCCAGTAGCGGGGGGGCCTCCTACAATGAGCAGTTCTTC. The full variable domain, rest sourced from reference TRBV28 and TRBJ2-1, is DVKVTQSSRYLVKRTGEKVFLECVQDMDHENMFWYRQDPGLGLRLIYFSYDVKMKEKGDIPEGYSVSREKKERFSLILESASTNQTSMYLCASSGGASYNEQFFGPGTRLTVL.

The chain combines TRBV10-3 with TRBJ2-7, with TRBD2 as a possible D gene (5 bases). CDR3 length equals 13 residues. Trimming cost V 2 bases and J 5 bases, with 10 bases left between them. Germline loops: CDR1 ENHRY, CDR2 SYGVKD. This chain's CDR3 is CAISEARVDEQYF. In nucleotides, the CDR3 is TGTGCCATCAGTGAGGCGCGGGTGGACGAGCAGTACTTC.

The gene calls are TRBV5-6 and TRBJ2-3; a possible D gene is TRBD1 (5 bases). Deletions cut 4 bases from V and 0 bases from J, with 9 bases between. The CDR3 contains 14 residues. CDR1 is SGHDT, CDR2 YYEEEE, per germline. CDR3 in amino acids: CASSADSSTDTQYF. The DNA of the CDR3 is TGTGCCAGCAGCGCCGACAGTAGCACAGATACGCAGTATTTT. Using reference TRBV5-6 and TRBJ2-3 for the parts outside the CDR3, the full variable domain is DAGVTQSPTHLIKTRGQQVTLRCSPKSGHDTVSWYQQALGQGPQFIFQYYEEEERQRGNFPDRFSGHQFPNYSSELNVNALLLGDSALYLCASSADSSTDTQYFGPGTRLTVL.

The chain recombines TRBV5-1 with TRBJ1-4, with D tentatively TRBD1 (5 bases). Per the germline V gene, CDR1 is SGHRS and CDR2 is YFSETQ. With 2 bases removed from V and 7 bases from J, the gap between germline ends came to 9 bases. The CDR3 runs to 13 residues. This chain's CDR3 is CASSLTGGEKLFF. The CDR3 DNA follows: TGCGCCAGCAGCTTAACAGGTGGTGAAAAACTGTTTTTT.

The chain recombines TRBV6-5 with TRBJ1-1; D perhaps matches TRBD1 (5 bases). The germline V gene has CDR1 MNHEY and CDR2 SVGAGI. This CDR3 spans 10 amino acids. With 7 bases removed from V and 11 bases from J, the gap between germline ends came to 11 bases. The CDR3 DNA follows: TGTGCCAGCATTCAGGGTCAGGCTTTCTTT. Translation gives CASIQGQAFF.

The rearrangement joins TRBV18 to TRBJ1-3; 7 bases agree with TRBD1. Trimming at V came to 4 bases and at J to 0 bases, leaving 3 bases not matched to a gene. The CDR3 consists of 15 residues. Germline V gene sequence: CDR1 KGHSH, CDR2 LQKENI. The CDR3 loop reads CASSQQGTSGNTIYF. The DNA for the CDR3 is TGTGCCAGCTCACAACAGGGGACCTCTGGAAACACCATATATTTT.

The gene calls are TRBV6-1 and TRBJ2-5; D possibly corresponds to TRBD1 (6 bases). The assigned J gene may be wrong: the sequence end matches TRBJ2-7 better. The germline V gene encodes CDR1 MNHNS and CDR2 SASEGT. This CDR3 has 15 residues. This CDR3 reads CASSTPGTYSYEQYF. CDR3 sequence (DNA): TGTGCCAGCAGTACACCCGGGACATACTCCTACGAGCAGTACTTC.

The chain joins TRBV19 to TRBJ2-5; 12 bases fit TRBD2. Trimming at V came to 6 bases and at J to 5 bases, leaving 10 bases not matched to a gene. The CDR3 contains 16 residues. Germline V gene lookup returns CDR1 LNHDA and CDR2 SQIVND (reference sequence). This CDR3 reads CASSEPSGGAGETQYF. The CDR3 bases are TGTGCCAGTAGCGAACCTAGCGGGGGGGCAGGGGAGACCCAGTACTTC. Looking up the rest from reference TRBV19 and TRBJ2-5 gives the full variable domain: DGGITQSPKYLFRKEGQNVTLSCEQNLNHDAMYWYRQDPGQGLRLIYYSQIVNDFQKGDIAEGYSVSREKKESFPLTVTSAQKNPTAFYLCASSEPSGGAGETQYFGPGTRLLVL.

This chain connects TRBV9 to TRBJ2-7; D is ambiguous. The V gene lost 4 bases and the J gene lost 2 bases, with 13 bases spanning the gap. Germline CDR1 reads SGDLS; CDR2 reads YYNGEE. CDR3 length equals 14 residues. CDR3: CASSPRKSAYEQYF. CDR3 in DNA: TGTGCCAGCAGCCCCCGAAAATCGGCCTACGAGCAGTACTTC.

This clone was counted only a few times. This chain links TRBV19 with TRBJ1-1; possibly TRBD1 for D (5 bases). Germline CDR1 and CDR2: LNHDA and SQIVND (reference sequence). The CDR3 runs to 12 residues. The ends were cut back, 3 bases at V and 11 bases at J, with 13 bases in the middle. CDR3 sequence: CASSILPGKAFF. CDR3 nucleotide sequence: TGTGCCAGTAGTATCCTCCCAGGGAAGGCTTTCTTT.

The V and J genes are TRBV6-1 and TRBJ2-3, with TRBD2 identical over 7 bases. The CDR3 runs to 15 residues. V trimming: 2 bases; J trimming: 4 bases; junction bases outside the gene matches: 6. From germline, CDR1 is MNHNS and CDR2 SASEGT. The CDR3 DNA sequence: TGTGCCAGCAGTGAAAGTGGGAGGGCGGCAGATACGCAGTATTTT. This sequence encodes CASSESGRAADTQYF.

The chain carries TRBV18 and TRBJ1-5; D might be TRBD1 (5 bases). The CDR3 spans 15 residues. The germline gives CDR1 KGHSH, CDR2 LQKENI. V was trimmed by 3 bases and J by 5 bases, leaving 14 bases between them. The CDR3 here is CASSPGAGKDQPQHF. DNA of the CDR3: TGTGCCAGCTCACCCGGGGCAGGGAAAGATCAGCCCCAGCATTTT.

The chain combines TRBV19 with TRBJ1-5; no reliable D call. In germline, CDR1 is LNHDA, CDR2 SQIVND (reference sequence). Between the trimmed V and J ends, which lost 5 bases and 10 bases, there was a span of 30 bases. The CDR3 is made up of 18 amino acids. CDR3 coding DNA: TGTGCCAGTAGTTCAAGGGCCCGTGGTCGGGCAGCAATCAGCCCCCAGCATTTT. Translating gives CASSSRARGRAAISPQHF.

The genes are TRBV11-2 and TRBJ1-1; D is unresolved. The germline V and J ends were trimmed by 0 bases and 3 bases, with 11 bases remaining between them. Germline CDR1 is SGHAT and CDR2 is FQNNGV. CDR3 length: 15 residues. The CDR3 DNA follows: TGTGCCAGCAGCTTAGAGAAGGGTCGGTACACTGAAGCTTTCTTT. This sequence encodes CASSLEKGRYTEAFF.

This rearrangement joins TRBV30 to TRBJ1-6; 7 positions agree with TRBD1. The ends lost 5 bases at V and 14 bases at J; junction bases unmatched: 6. Looked up from germline, CDR1 is GTSNPN and CDR2 is SVGIG (reference sequence). This CDR3 region has 11 residues. The chain's CDR3 is CAWGDSLALHF. The DNA of the CDR3 is TGTGCCTGGGGGGACAGTCTAGCCCTCCACTTT.

The rearrangement uses TRBV14 and TRBJ1-1; unclear D gene. From germline, CDR1 is SGHDN and CDR2 FVKESK. V lost 2 bases and J lost 9, with 13 bases in between. This CDR3 region has 13 residues. CDR3 in amino acids: CASSQSDTGKAFF. In DNA form, the CDR3 reads TGTGCCAGCAGCCAAAGCGACACCGGTAAAGCTTTCTTT.

The chain combines TRBV2 with TRBJ1-3; no definite D call. The CDR3 runs 13 residues. Looked up from germline, CDR1 is SNHLY and CDR2 is FYNNEI. Trimming left V 11 bases short and J 0 bases short, with 11 bases between. This CDR3 is CASRPGSGNTIYF. As DNA, the CDR3 is TGTGCCTCCCGCCCAGGCTCTGGAAACACCATATATTTT. Drawing the rest from reference TRBV2 and TRBJ1-3, the complete variable domain is EPEVTQTPSHQVTQMGQEVILRCVPISNHLYFYWYRQILGQKVEFLVSFYNNEISEKSEIFDDQFSVERPDGSNFTLKIRSTKLEDSAMYFCASRPGSGNTIYFGEGSWLTVV.

The chain uses TRBV4-3 and TRBJ1-3; TRBD1 aligns across 8 bases. The CDR3 totals 17 residues. Germline V gene lookup returns CDR1 LGHNA and CDR2 YSLEER. The junction had 8 bases not matched to a gene; V was cut back by 1 base and J by 3 bases. The CDR3 loop is CASSQAGQGAGGNTIYF. The CDR3 DNA reads TGCGCCAGCAGCCAAGCGGGCCAGGGGGCTGGTGGAAACACCATATATTTT.